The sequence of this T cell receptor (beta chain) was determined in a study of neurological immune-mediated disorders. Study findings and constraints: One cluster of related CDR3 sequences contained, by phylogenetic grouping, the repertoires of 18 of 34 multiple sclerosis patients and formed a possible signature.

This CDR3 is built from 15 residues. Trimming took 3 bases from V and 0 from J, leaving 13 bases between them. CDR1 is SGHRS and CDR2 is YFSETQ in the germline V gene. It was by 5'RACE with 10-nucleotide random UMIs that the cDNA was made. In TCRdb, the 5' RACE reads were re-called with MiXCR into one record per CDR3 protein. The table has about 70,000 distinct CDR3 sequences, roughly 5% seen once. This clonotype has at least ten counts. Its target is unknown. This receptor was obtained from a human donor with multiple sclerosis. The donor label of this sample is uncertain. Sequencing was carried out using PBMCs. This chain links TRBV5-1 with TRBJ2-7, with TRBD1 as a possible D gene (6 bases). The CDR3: CASSSGQRSSYEQYF. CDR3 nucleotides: TGCGCCAGCAGCTCTGGACAGCGAAGCTCCTACGAGCAGTACTTC.